This T cell receptor (beta chain) was profiled in a study of beta chain features in type 1 diabetes. Study-wide context: Examination of sorted cells across all samples involved more than 100,000,000 cells. The study, taken as a whole, reports: Type 1 diabetes patients had TCRB CDR3s that were shorter (moderately but significantly so) in all four CD4+ subsets.

Concerning this clone itself: The antigen is unknown. This sample includes further DNA sequences coding for the same CDR3.

CDR3 length: 12 residues. V lost 5 bases, J lost 6 bases, and 9 bases lay in between. Germline V gives CDR1 MNHNY, CDR2 SVGAGI (reference sequence). Reverse transcribing all isolated RNA meant expressed TCRB transcripts were sequenced. It was found that naive, central memory and regulatory T cell samples averaged approximately 3.9 million reads. The repertoire was sequenced with immunoSEQ multiplex PCR; TCRdb's copy has only in-frame clones and lacks some. The table has roughly 100,000 clones, 25% to 35% seen once. Sorting based on CD45RO/CCR7/CD25/CD127/CD95/CD27 separated CD4+ naive, central memory, regulatory and stem cell-like memory cells.

The material sequenced was central memory CD4+ T cells from blood. The sequence came from a woman in her late teens or twenties with type 1 diabetes. The gene calls are TRBV6-6 and TRBJ2-3; D is undetermined. The CDR3 loop is CASSPNSDTQYF. The DNA for the CDR3 is TGTGCCAGCAGTCCTAACTCGGATACGCAGTATTTT.